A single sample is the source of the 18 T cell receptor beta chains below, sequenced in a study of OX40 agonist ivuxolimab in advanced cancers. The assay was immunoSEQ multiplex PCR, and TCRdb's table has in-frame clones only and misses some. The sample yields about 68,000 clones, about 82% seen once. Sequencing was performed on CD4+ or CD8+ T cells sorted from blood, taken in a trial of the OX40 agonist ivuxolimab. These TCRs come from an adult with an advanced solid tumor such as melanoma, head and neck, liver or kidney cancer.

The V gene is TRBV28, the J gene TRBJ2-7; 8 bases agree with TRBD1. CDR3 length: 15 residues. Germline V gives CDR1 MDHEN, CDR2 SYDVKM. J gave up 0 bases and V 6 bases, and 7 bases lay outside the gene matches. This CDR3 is CASSPGQESSYEQYF. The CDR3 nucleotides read TGTGCCAGCAGCCCGGGACAGGAGAGCTCCTACGAGCAGTACTTC.

For the CDR3, the DNA is TGTGCCAGCAGCCAAGATGTCAGCAACAATGAGCAGTTCTTC. Protein sequence: CASSQDVSNNEQFF. The V gene is TRBV4-2, the J gene TRBJ2-1; D is unclear. CDR3 length: 14 amino acids. Germline lookup yields CDR1 LGHNA and CDR2 YNFKEQ. V gave up 0 bases and J gave up 5 bases, with 8 bases separating them.

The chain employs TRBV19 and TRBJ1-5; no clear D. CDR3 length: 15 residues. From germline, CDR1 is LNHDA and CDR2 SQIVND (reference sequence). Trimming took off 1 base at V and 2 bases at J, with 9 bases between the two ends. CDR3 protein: CASSIGVVGNQPQHF. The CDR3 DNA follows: TGTGCCAGTAGTATAGGAGTAGTGGGCAATCAGCCCCAGCATTTT. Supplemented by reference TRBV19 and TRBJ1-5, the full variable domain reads DGGITQSPKYLFRKEGQNVTLSCEQNLNHDAMYWYRQDPGQGLRLIYYSQIVNDFQKGDIAEGYSVSREKKESFPLTVTSAQKNPTAFYLCASSIGVVGNQPQHFGDGTRLSIL.

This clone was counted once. CDR3 in amino acids: CASSKGPADTDTQYF. The CDR3 bases are TGTGCCAGCTCCAAAGGGCCAGCGGACACAGATACGCAGTATTTT. The J gene is TRBJ2-3, the V gene TRBV7-8; a possible D gene is TRBD2 (5 bases). The CDR3 is 15 residues long. CDR1 is SGHVS, CDR2 FQNEAQ, per germline. V was pared by 8 bases and J by 2 bases, with 17 bases between.

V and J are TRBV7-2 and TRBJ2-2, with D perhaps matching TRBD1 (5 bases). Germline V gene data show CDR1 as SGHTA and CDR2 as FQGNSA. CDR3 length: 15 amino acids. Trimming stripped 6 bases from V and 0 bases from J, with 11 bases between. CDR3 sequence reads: CASRPTVANTGELFF. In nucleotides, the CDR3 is TGTGCCAGCAGGCCGACAGTCGCGAACACCGGGGAGCTGTTTTTT. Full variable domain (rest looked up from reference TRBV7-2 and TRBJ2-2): GAGVSQSPSNKVTEKGKDVELRCDPISGHTALYWYRQSLGQGLEFLIYFQGNSAPDKSGLPSDRFSAERTGGSVSTLTIQRTQQEDSAVYLCASRPTVANTGELFFGEGSRLTVL.

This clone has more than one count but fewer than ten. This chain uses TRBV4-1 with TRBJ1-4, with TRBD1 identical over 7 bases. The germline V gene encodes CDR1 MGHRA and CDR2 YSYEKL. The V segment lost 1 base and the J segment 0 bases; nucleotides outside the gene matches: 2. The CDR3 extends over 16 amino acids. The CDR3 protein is CASSQVGQATNEKLFF. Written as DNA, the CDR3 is TGCGCCAGCAGCCAAGTCGGACAGGCAACTAATGAAAAACTGTTTTTT.

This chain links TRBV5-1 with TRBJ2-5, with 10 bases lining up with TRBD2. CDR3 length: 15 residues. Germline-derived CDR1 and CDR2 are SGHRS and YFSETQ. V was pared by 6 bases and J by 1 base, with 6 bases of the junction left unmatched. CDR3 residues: CASNLGLASQETQYF. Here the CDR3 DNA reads TGCGCCAGCAACCTGGGACTAGCGAGCCAAGAGACCCAGTACTTC.

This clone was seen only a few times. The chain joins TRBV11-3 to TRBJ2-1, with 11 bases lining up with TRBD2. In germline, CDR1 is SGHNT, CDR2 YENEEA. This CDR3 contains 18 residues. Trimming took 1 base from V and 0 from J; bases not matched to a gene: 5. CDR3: CASSLGLAGGLSYNEQFF. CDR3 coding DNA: TGTGCCAGCAGCTTAGGGCTAGCGGGGGGTCTCTCCTACAATGAGCAGTTCTTC.

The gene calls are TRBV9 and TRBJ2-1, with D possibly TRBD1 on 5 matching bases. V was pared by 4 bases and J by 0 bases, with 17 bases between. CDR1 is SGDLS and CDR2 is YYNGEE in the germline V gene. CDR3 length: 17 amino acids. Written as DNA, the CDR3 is TGTGCCAGCAGCTCGAGTAAGGGGCTTAGCTCCTACAATGAGCAGTTCTTC. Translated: CASSSSKGLSSYNEQFF.

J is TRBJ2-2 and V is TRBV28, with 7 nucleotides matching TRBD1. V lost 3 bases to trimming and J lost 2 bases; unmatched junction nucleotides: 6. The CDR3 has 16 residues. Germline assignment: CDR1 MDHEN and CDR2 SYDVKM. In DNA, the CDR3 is TGTGCCAGCAGTTTTTGGGCAGGGGGAAACACCGGGGAGCTGTTTTTT. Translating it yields CASSFWAGGNTGELFF.

CDR3 in DNA: TGTGCCAGCAGCTTAGTTGCAGGGGCAGATACGCAGTATTTT. It is translated as CASSLVAGADTQYF. The chain has TRBV7-2 and TRBJ2-3, with D maybe TRBD1 (6 bases). This CDR3 is built from 14 residues. The germline V gene encodes CDR1 SGHTA and CDR2 FQGNSA. The germline V and J ends were trimmed by 1 base and 4 bases, with 9 bases remaining between them.

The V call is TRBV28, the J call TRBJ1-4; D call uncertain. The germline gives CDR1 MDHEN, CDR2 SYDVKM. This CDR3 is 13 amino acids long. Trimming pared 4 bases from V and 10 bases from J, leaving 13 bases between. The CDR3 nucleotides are TGTGCCAGCAGTTCCCCGGACGGGAGAAAACTGTTTTTT. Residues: CASSSPDGRKLFF.

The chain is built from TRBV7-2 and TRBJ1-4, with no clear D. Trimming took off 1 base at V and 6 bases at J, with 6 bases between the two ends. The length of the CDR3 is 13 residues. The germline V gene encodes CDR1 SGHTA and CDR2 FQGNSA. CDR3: CASSLGTDEKLFF. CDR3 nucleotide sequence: TGTGCCAGCAGCTTAGGGACGGATGAAAAACTGTTTTTT.

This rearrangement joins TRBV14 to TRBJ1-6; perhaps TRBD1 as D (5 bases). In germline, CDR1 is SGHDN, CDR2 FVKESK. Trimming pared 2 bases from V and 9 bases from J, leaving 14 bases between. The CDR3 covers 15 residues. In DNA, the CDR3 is TGTGCCAGCAGCCAATCCGGAGCGGGGGGTTCACCCCTCCACTTT. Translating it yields CASSQSGAGGSPLHF. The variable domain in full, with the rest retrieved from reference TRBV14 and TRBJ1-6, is EAGVTQFPSHSVIEKGQTVTLRCDPISGHDNLYWYRRVMGKEIKFLLHFVKESKQDESGMPNNRFLAERTGGTYSTLKVQPAELEDSGVYFCASSQSGAGGSPLHFGNGTRLTVT.

This CDR3 reads CASSQEGQRGGRNEQFF. The DNA for the CDR3 is TGTGCCAGCAGCCAAGAAGGTCAGCGGGGGGGCCGCAATGAGCAGTTCTTC. The chain couples TRBV4-2 to TRBJ2-1, with 10 bases lining up with TRBD2. This CDR3 is built from 17 residues. Germline CDR1 and CDR2: LGHNA and YNFKEQ. V lost 0 bases and J lost 6; bases outside the gene matches: 8.

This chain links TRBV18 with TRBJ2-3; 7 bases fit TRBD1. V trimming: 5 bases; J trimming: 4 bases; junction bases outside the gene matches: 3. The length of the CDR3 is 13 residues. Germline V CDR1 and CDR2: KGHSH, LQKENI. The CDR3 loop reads CASSTTGADTQYF. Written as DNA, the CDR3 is TGTGCCAGCTCAACTACAGGGGCAGATACGCAGTATTTT.

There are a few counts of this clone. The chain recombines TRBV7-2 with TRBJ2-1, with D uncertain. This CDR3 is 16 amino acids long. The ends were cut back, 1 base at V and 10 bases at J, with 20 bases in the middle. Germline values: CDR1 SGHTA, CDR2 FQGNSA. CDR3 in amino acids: CASSLEGSLPGGEQFF. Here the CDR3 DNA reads TGTGCCAGCAGCTTAGAGGGATCCTTACCAGGCGGCGAGCAGTTCTTC.

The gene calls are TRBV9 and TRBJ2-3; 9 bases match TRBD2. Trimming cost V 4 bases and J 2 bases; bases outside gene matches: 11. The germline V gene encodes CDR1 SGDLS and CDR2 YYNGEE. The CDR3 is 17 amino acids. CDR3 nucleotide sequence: TGTGCCAGCAGCCCACCCGGGACTAGCTTTTCCACAGATACGCAGTATTTT. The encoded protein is CASSPPGTSFSTDTQYF.